This TCR beta chain derives from a study of blood T cell repertoires in COVID-19. Study summary: Nucleic acid was either cDNA or gDNA, and it came from T cells, B-cell-depleted T cells, or PBMCs.

The table came from immunoSEQ multiplex PCR; TCRdb's copy has only in-frame clones and leaves some out. The sample contains approximately 70,000 clones, 80% of which appear only once. The TCR originated in a man in his sixties or seventies who had recovered from COVID-19. The material sequenced was peripheral blood.

CDR3 sequence (DNA): TGTGCCAGCAGCTACGGGACTTACACAGATACGCAGTATTTT. It codes for CASSYGTYTDTQYF. V gene TRBV7-9 combines with J gene TRBJ2-3; D may be TRBD2 (6 bases). V lost 4 bases, J lost 2 bases, and 10 bases lay in between. This CDR3 has 14 residues. Per the germline V gene, CDR1 is SEHNR and CDR2 is FQNEAQ (reference sequence). The entire variable domain, with the rest obtained from reference TRBV7-9 and TRBJ2-3, is as follows: DTGVSQNPRHKITKRGQNVTFRCDPISEHNRLYWYRQTLGQGPEFLTYFQNEAQLEKSRLLSDRFSAERPKGSFSTLEIQRTEQGDSAMYLCASSYGTYTDTQYFGPGTRLTVL.